This T cell receptor (beta chain) emerged from a study of T cells after yellow fever vaccination (dated by TCRdb to between 2018 and 2020). The study in broad terms: Libraries from fractions with low cell numbers were prepared with the SMART-Seq v4 Ultra Low Input RNA kit. Two healthy male donors, one aged 18 to 29 and one aged 30 to 40 years, made up the cohort. Blood was collected at multiple timepoints before and after primary and secondary immunization, and bulk PBMC replicates and cell subsets were isolated. Bulk TCR alpha and beta repertoires were sequenced longitudinally to track T-cell clones before and after primary and booster YFV17D yellow fever vaccination.

The CDR3, from cysteine to phenylalanine, totals 14 residues. The kept DNA is CDR3 alone, 42 bases in frame from the first base. Sequences MNHNS (CDR1) and SASEGT (CDR2) are obtained from the germline V gene. V sheds 4 bases and J sheds 1 base, leaving 10 bases between their ends. The intended sense of this specimen's treatment or condition label: live attenuated yellow fever vaccine strain. PBMCs were isolated from peripheral blood using a standard Ficoll-Paque protocol. Dynabeads CD4 and CD8 positive selection kits were used to isolate the CD4 and CD8 T-cell fractions. TriZol was used to extract RNA from bulk PBMCs, from CD4 and CD8 fractions, and from dextramer-positive and dextramer-negative fractions. This clonotype showed up just a few times. This clone's antigen is unknown. It has no much larger one-base neighbor in the sample; base qualities were not kept. Sequencer: Illumina NovaSeq 6000. TCR cDNA was synthesized by 5'RACE template switching, which introduced a universal primer site and unique molecular identifiers. Priming for cDNA synthesis came from both the TCR alpha and TCR beta constant segments. Libraries were amplified in two PCR steps, with sample barcodes and sequencing adapters added in the second step. Libraries were sequenced on Illumina HiSeq 2500 (2x100 bp) or NovaSeq (2x150 bp). The original methods were these. Demultiplexing of reads and collapsing into UMI consensus sequences were performed with MIGEC, and V(D)J alignment was carried out with MiXCR. Clonotypes responding to the vaccine were identified with edgeR on replicate PBMC samples, with the criteria of FDR below 0.01 and a log2 fold change above 5 up to day 15. Each bulk clonotype received a CD4 or CD8 identity based on whether the sequenced CD4 or CD8 repertoire contained that clonotype at higher abundance. TCRdb reran the public reads through fastp at Q25 and MiXCR, keeping productive beta chains. Rows matching on CDR3 protein sequence are summarized as one entry with the most common DNA and genes. The V and J calls follow TCRdb's processing rather than the paper's. This sample gives about 340,000 distinct CDR3 sequences in total; under 15% of them show up just once. 2.5% to 4% of the sample lies in the top ten.

Study-level results and caveats: Most clones expanded after primary vaccination were re-detected after the booster (just under 97% of CD4 and approximately 89% of CD8), suggesting broad memory maintenance. Because the study included only a couple of donors, the extent to which the findings can be generalized is limited. FACS-sorted repertoires could contain abundant contaminating clonotypes from the bulk population, so computational filtering was required. A small fraction of clonotypes showed up in both the CD4 and CD8 compartments, probably as a result of convergent recombination. Compared with the primary T-cell response, the secondary T-cell response was weaker but faster, peaking on day 5 rather than day 15.

This TCR came from a man between 18 and 35 years old who received the YFV17D yellow fever vaccine. The material was CD4+ T cells sorted from PBMCs, obtained 15 days after the yellow fever booster vaccination. Rearrangement joined TRBV6-1 to TRBJ1-1; a tentative D match to TRBD1 spans 6 bases. The DNA is TGTGCCAGCAGTGGCCCGGGACAGAACACTGAAGCTTTCTTT. It translates to CASSGPGQNTEAFF.